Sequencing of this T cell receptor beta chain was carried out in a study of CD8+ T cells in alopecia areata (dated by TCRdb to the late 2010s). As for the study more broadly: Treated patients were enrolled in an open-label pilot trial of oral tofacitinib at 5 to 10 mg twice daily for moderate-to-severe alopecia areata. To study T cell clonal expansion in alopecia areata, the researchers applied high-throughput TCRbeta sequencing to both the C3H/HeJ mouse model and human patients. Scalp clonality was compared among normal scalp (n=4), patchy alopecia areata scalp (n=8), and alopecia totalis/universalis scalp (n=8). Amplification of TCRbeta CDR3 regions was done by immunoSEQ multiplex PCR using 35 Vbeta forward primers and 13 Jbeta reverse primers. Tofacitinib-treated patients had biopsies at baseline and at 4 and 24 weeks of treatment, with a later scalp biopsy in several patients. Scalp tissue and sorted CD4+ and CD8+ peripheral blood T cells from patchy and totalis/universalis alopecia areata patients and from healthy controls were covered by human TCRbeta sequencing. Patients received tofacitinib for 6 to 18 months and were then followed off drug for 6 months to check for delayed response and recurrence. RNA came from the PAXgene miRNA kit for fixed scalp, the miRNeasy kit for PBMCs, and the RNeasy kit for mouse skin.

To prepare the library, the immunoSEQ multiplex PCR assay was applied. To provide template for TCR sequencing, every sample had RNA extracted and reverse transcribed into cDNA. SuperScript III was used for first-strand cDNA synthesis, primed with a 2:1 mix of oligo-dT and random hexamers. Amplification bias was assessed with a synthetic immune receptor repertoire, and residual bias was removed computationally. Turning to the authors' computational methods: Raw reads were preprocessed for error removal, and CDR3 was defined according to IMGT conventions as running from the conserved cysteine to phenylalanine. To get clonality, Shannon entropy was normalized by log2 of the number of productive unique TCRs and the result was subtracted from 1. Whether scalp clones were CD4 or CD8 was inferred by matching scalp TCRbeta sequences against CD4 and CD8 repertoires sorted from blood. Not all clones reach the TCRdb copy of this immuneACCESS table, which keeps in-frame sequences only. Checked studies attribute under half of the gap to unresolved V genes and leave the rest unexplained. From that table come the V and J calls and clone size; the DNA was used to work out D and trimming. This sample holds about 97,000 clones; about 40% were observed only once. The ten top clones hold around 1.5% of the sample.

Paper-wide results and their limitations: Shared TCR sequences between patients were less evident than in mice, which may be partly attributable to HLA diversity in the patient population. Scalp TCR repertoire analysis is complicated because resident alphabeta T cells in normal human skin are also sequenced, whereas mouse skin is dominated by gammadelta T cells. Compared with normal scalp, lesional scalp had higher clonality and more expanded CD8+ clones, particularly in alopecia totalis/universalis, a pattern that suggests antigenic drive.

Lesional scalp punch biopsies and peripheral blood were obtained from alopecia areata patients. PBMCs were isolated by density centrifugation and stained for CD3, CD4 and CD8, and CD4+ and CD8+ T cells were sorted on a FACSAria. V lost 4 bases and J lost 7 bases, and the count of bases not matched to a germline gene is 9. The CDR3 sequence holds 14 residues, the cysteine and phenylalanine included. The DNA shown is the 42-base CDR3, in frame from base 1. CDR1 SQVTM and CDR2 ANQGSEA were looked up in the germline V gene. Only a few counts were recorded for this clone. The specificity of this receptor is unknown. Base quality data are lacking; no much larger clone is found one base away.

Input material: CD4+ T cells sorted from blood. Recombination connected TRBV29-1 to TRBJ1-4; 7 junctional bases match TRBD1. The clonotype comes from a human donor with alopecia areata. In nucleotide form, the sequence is TGCAGCGTTGCCAGACAGGGATATGGTGAAAAACTGTTTTTT. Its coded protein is CSVARQGYGEKLFF. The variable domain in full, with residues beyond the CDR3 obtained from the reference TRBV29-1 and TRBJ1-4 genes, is SAVISQKPSRDICQRGTSLTIQCQVDSQVTMMFWYRQQPGQSLTLIATANQGSEATYESGFVIDKFPISRPNLTFSTLTVSNMSPEDSSIYLCSVARQGYGEKLFFGSGTQLSVL.